Below, 29 T cell receptor beta chains from the same sample are listed, as sequenced in a study of blood T cell repertoires in COVID-19. Sequencing was performed with immunoSEQ multiplex PCR; in TCRdb, only in-frame clones are kept and a portion is missing. The table records more than 200,000 clones, around 86% of them present only once. Sequencing input: peripheral blood. The receptor set was obtained from a man aged 45 to 65 with COVID-19, enrolled during active disease.

The rearrangement uses TRBV4-2 and TRBJ1-4, with TRBD1 matching 10 bases. J gave up 7 bases and V 1 base, and 9 bases lay outside the gene matches. The germline V gene encodes CDR1 LGHNA and CDR2 YNFKEQ. This CDR3 region has 17 residues. CDR3 in amino acids: CASSQAQGQGKAEKLFF. The DNA for the CDR3 is TGTGCCAGCAGCCAAGCCCAGGGACAGGGGAAGGCTGAAAAACTGTTTTTT.

V usage is TRBV7-2 and J usage is TRBJ2-5; D ambiguous. Trimming shortened V by 0 bases and J by 2 bases, and 16 bases separated the two germline ends. Germline CDR1 is SGHTA and CDR2 is FQGNSA. The CDR3 runs 17 residues. This chain's CDR3 is CASSLAVRLILQETQYF. For the CDR3, the DNA is TGTGCCAGCAGCTTAGCGGTGCGGCTCATACTACAAGAGACCCAGTACTTC.

The V and J genes are TRBV6-5 and TRBJ2-2; TRBD1 is a possible D gene (6 bases). This CDR3 contains 15 residues. V was cut by 5 bases and J by 6 bases, with 16 bases left in between. From germline, CDR1 is MNHEY and CDR2 SVGAGI. The CDR3 region is CASSIQGFLAGELFF. The CDR3 DNA reads as TGTGCCAGCAGTATACAGGGTTTCTTAGCCGGGGAGCTGTTTTTT.

The genes are TRBV19 and TRBJ1-1, with TRBD1 matching 7 bases. Germline V gives CDR1 LNHDA, CDR2 SQIVND (reference sequence). CDR3 length: 15 amino acids. Germline trimming cut 3 bases from V and 0 bases from J; bases unmatched to any gene: 4. In DNA form, the CDR3 reads TGTGCCAGTAGTATGACAGGGTCGATGAACACTGAAGCTTTCTTT. The encoded protein is CASSMTGSMNTEAFF.

The rearrangement uses TRBV5-6 and TRBJ2-7; TRBD2 aligns across 7 bases. The CDR3 has 17 residues. The germline V gene encodes CDR1 SGHDT and CDR2 YYEEEE. Losses at the gene ends were 0 bases for V and 4 bases for J; bases not matched to a gene: 13. CDR3 residues: CASSLERILAARYEQYF. The CDR3 DNA reads TGTGCCAGCAGCTTGGAACGTATCCTAGCGGCACGGTACGAGCAGTACTTC.

The chain combines TRBV9 with TRBJ1-6; 11 bases line up with TRBD1. Per germline, CDR1 SGDLS and CDR2 YYNGEE. Germline trimming cut 3 bases from V and 8 bases from J; bases unmatched to any gene: 7. This CDR3 has 16 residues. The CDR3 loop reads CASSAPGTGGYSPLHF. The CDR3 DNA sequence: TGTGCCAGCAGCGCCCCCGGGACAGGGGGATATTCACCCCTCCACTTT.

The CDR3, as DNA: TGTGCCTGGGGGACAGCCTACGAGCAGTACTTC. This encodes CAWGTAYEQYF. The chain employs TRBV30 and TRBJ2-7; 7 positions match TRBD1. CDR3 length: 11 residues. Germline-derived CDR1 and CDR2 are GTSNPN and SVGIG (reference sequence). The V gene end was trimmed by 5 bases and the J gene end by 2 bases; junction bases not matched to a gene: 0.

This clone was recorded only once. CDR3 region: CASSPAGGTGGEQYF. The CDR3 DNA sequence: TGTGCCAGCTCACCGGCCGGGGGGACTGGGGGCGAGCAGTACTTC. The J gene is TRBJ2-7, the V gene TRBV18; 7 positions match TRBD2. Germline trimming cut 3 bases from V and 6 bases from J; bases unmatched to any gene: 11. This CDR3 has 15 residues. The germline V gene encodes CDR1 KGHSH and CDR2 LQKENI.

The chain has TRBV25-1 and TRBJ2-7, with 8 bases aligning to TRBD2. This CDR3 spans 14 amino acids. Germline V gene lookup returns CDR1 MGHDK and CDR2 SYGVNS. Trimming took 3 bases from V and 4 from J; bases not matched to a gene: 5. The CDR3 nucleotides read TGTGCCAGCAGTGAGCGAGGCGGGAGGTACGAGCAGTACTTC. As protein: CASSERGGRYEQYF.

V is TRBV5-1 and J is TRBJ2-7, with D perhaps matching TRBD2 (5 bases). This CDR3 has 11 residues. Germline V CDR1 and CDR2: SGHRS, YFSETQ. With 4 bases removed from V and 9 bases from J, the gap between germline ends came to 11 bases. The CDR3 nucleotides are TGCGCCAGCAGCGATACTAGGTGGCAGTACTTC. Residues: CASSDTRWQYF.

The DNA of the CDR3 is TGTGCCACCAGTGATTTCCCGCCAGGGACAGTTGGTGGCACCGGGGAGCTGTTTTTT. Its translation is CATSDFPPGTVGGTGELFF. The chain joins TRBV24-1 to TRBJ2-2, with 7 bases aligning to TRBD1. With V trimmed by 1 base and J by 4 bases, 14 bases remained unmatched. There are 19 residues in the CDR3. The germline V gene has CDR1 KGHDR and CDR2 SFDVKD.

The V call is TRBV5-4, the J call TRBJ1-6; D gene uncertain. Germline V gene lookup returns CDR1 SGHNT and CDR2 YYREEE (reference sequence). V shed 1 base and J shed 10 bases, with 9 bases lying between them. The CDR3 runs to 13 residues. Written as DNA, the CDR3 is TGTGCCAGCAGCTTGACAGACAACTCACCCCTCCACTTT. Translation: CASSLTDNSPLHF.

This chain uses TRBV27 with TRBJ1-5, with D perhaps matching TRBD1 (5 bases). The CDR3 sequence is 13 residues long. V lost 6 bases, J lost 5 bases, and 11 bases lay in between. The germline CDR1 and CDR2 sequences are MNHEY and SMNVEV (reference sequence). CDR3 in amino acids: CASRGGVDQPQHF. The CDR3 DNA is TGTGCCAGCAGGGGAGGGGTTGATCAGCCCCAGCATTTT.

The V gene is TRBV29-1, the J gene TRBJ2-7, with 9 bases aligning to TRBD2. This CDR3 region has 16 residues. Looked up from germline, CDR1 is SQVTM and CDR2 is ANQGSEA. Trimming took 0 bases from V and 6 from J; bases not matched to a gene: 12. The CDR3, as DNA: TGCAGCGTTGAAGATCCCGCTAGCGGGGTTGTTGGCGAGCAGTACTTC. Its translation: CSVEDPASGVVGEQYF.

The chain employs TRBV6-5 and TRBJ2-7; weak D call: TRBD1 (6 bases). CDR3 length: 14 residues. Trimming took 6 bases from V and 6 from J, leaving 18 bases between them. CDR1 is MNHEY, CDR2 SVGAGI, per germline. DNA of the CDR3: TGTGCCAGCAGGAGGACAGAACTAAGCGGCGAGCAGTACTTC. This sequence encodes CASRRTELSGEQYF.

This sequence joins TRBV5-1 and TRBJ2-7; TRBD1 matches 7 bases. The CDR3 covers 15 residues. CDR1 and CDR2 from the germline V gene are SGHRS and YFSETQ. The trim removed 0 bases at V and 3 bases at J, leaving 6 bases unmatched. The CDR3 here is CASSLGQTGYYEQYF. CDR3 bases: TGCGCCAGCAGCTTGGGGCAGACAGGGTACTACGAGCAGTACTTC. Full variable domain (remainder filled in from reference TRBV5-1 and TRBJ2-7): KAGVTQTPRYLIKTRGQQVTLSCSPISGHRSVSWYQQTPGQGLQFLFEYFSETQRNKGNFPGRFSGRQFSNSRSEMNVSTLELGDSALYLCASSLGQTGYYEQYFGPGTRLTVT.

For the CDR3, the DNA is TGTGCCACCAGCAGAGAAACTGGTAATTCACCCCTCCACTTT. Its protein is CATSRETGNSPLHF. The chain recombines TRBV15 with TRBJ1-6, with D hard to call. The V gene lost 0 bases and the J gene lost 6 bases, with 6 bases spanning the gap. The length of the CDR3 is 14 residues. Germline V CDR1 and CDR2: LNHNV, YYDKDF (reference sequence).

This clone was counted a single time. This chain links TRBV7-3 with TRBJ2-3; a weak D match, TRBD2 (5 bases). Germline V gene sequence: CDR1 SGHTA, CDR2 FQGTGA. The germline V and J ends were trimmed by 2 bases and 4 bases, with 10 bases remaining between them. This CDR3 is built from 14 residues. The CDR3 coding sequence is TGTGCCAGCAGCTTATCGTGGGGAGCAGATACGCAGTATTTT. This gives the protein CASSLSWGADTQYF.

J is TRBJ1-6 and V is TRBV21-1; TRBD1 was called by the table and not checked on the DNA. TRBV21-1 is a listed pseudogene. CDR3 length: 15 residues. The CDR3 DNA reads as TGTGCCAGCAGCAAATTTACAGGGGGCAATTCACCCCTCCACTTT. It specifies CASSKFTGGNSPLHF.

DNA of the CDR3: TGTGCCTGGAGTGTGGAGATAAATCAGCCCCAGCATTTT. Translated: CAWSVEINQPQHF. The chain has TRBV30 and TRBJ1-5; no firm D call. The CDR3 covers 13 residues. In germline, CDR1 is GTSNPN, CDR2 SVGIG (reference sequence). Trimming left V 0 bases short and J 4 bases short, with 7 bases between.

The CDR3 DNA reads TGTGCCAGCTCACCACAGGACAGGGTGCCCTCTAACTATGGCTACACCTTC. The encoded protein is CASSPQDRVPSNYGYTF. The V call is TRBV18, the J call TRBJ1-2; TRBD1 matches 8 bases. This CDR3 contains 17 residues. With V trimmed by 1 base and J by 0 bases, 7 bases remained unmatched. CDR1 is KGHSH and CDR2 is LQKENI in the germline V gene.

To note about this clone: A junction end diverges from the germline sequence, so it may reflect a read error. This chain connects TRBV6-5 to TRBJ1-5; 9 positions match TRBD1. Germline assignment: CDR1 MNHEY and CDR2 SVGAGI. CDR3 length: 14 amino acids. The CDR3 sequence is CASRRTGGNQPQHF. In DNA form, the CDR3 reads TGTGCCAGCAGACGTACAGGGGGCAACCAGCCCCAGCATTTT.

This rearrangement joins TRBV3-1 (or the pseudogene TRBV3-2) to TRBJ2-7; 13 bases agree with TRBD2. The CDR3 contains 14 residues. From germline, CDR1 is LGHDT and CDR2 YNNKEL (reference sequence). With 4 bases clipped from V and 3 bases from J, the junction kept 0 bases outside the gene matches. The CDR3 region is CASSRTSGSYEQYF. The CDR3 DNA follows: TGTGCCAGCAGCCGGACTAGCGGGAGCTACGAGCAGTACTTC.

Comment on this clone: This CDR3 is also generated by other DNA sequences in the sample. The rearrangement joins TRBV2 to TRBJ2-2, with TRBD2 identical over 13 bases. From germline, CDR1 is SNHLY and CDR2 FYNNEI. This CDR3 comprises 15 residues. V shed 6 bases, J shed 2 bases, and the junction held 0 bases outside the gene matches. CDR3: CASRGLAGNTGELFF. CDR3 coding DNA: TGTGCCAGCAGGGGACTAGCGGGAAACACCGGGGAGCTGTTTTTT.

This clone was seen only once. V gene TRBV19 combines with J gene TRBJ2-7; 8 bases line up with TRBD1. This CDR3 has 14 residues. Germline V lookup: CDR1 LNHDA, CDR2 SQIVND (reference sequence). V gave up 8 bases and J gave up 3 bases; unmatched junction bases: 9. CDR3 sequence: CASQTGQGDYEQYF. CDR3 in DNA: TGTGCCAGTCAAACAGGACAGGGAGACTACGAGCAGTACTTC. Full variable domain (rest looked up from reference TRBV19 and TRBJ2-7): DGGITQSPKYLFRKEGQNVTLSCEQNLNHDAMYWYRQDPGQGLRLIYYSQIVNDFQKGDIAEGYSVSREKKESFPLTVTSAQKNPTAFYLCASQTGQGDYEQYFGPGTRLTVT.

The chain combines TRBV9 with TRBJ1-4, with D perhaps matching TRBD1 (6 bases). Deletions cut 0 bases from V and 5 bases from J, with 14 bases between. CDR1 SGDLS and CDR2 YYNGEE come from the germline V gene. The CDR3 runs 16 residues. The CDR3: CASSVGEVGQNEKLFF. The CDR3 nucleotides are TGTGCCAGCAGCGTAGGAGAAGTGGGACAAAATGAAAAACTGTTTTTT.

In this sample, this clone turned up once. The J gene is TRBJ1-1, the V gene TRBV7-2, with unresolved D. This CDR3 is built from 15 residues. Trimming shortened V by 1 base and J by 3 bases, and 12 bases separated the two germline ends. Germline CDR1 reads SGHTA; CDR2 reads FQGNSA. CDR3 sequence: CASSLGGGTDTEAFF. DNA for the CDR3: TGTGCCAGCAGCTTAGGGGGAGGAACAGACACTGAAGCTTTCTTT.

The rearrangement joins TRBV19 to TRBJ1-3, with 8 bases matching TRBD1. Trimming at V came to 5 bases and at J to 4 bases, leaving 10 bases not matched to a gene. The germline CDR1 and CDR2 sequences are LNHDA and SQIVND (reference sequence). CDR3 length equals 16 residues. CDR3 sequence reads: CASSWDRSGAGNTIYF. CDR3 DNA: TGTGCCAGTAGTTGGGACAGGAGTGGCGCAGGAAACACCATATATTTT.

V is TRBV3-1 (or the pseudogene TRBV3-2) and J is TRBJ2-3, with 7 bases lining up with TRBD2. With 4 bases clipped from V and 0 bases from J, the junction kept 10 bases outside the gene matches. Germline-derived CDR1 and CDR2 are LGHDT and YNNKEL (reference sequence). This CDR3 comprises 17 residues. Here the CDR3 reads CASSRRPGGISTDTQYF. Here the CDR3 DNA reads TGTGCCAGCAGCCGCCGGCCCGGGGGGATTAGCACAGATACGCAGTATTTT.